This TCR beta chain was recovered during a study of T cell repertoires in cytomegalovirus infection. With regard to this clonotype: Antigen unknown.

The germline V gene has CDR1 LNHDA and CDR2 SQIVND (reference sequence). Trimming shortened V by 6 bases and J by 4 bases, and 14 bases separated the two germline ends. CDR3 size: 14 residues. Overall study findings and caveats: Identification of carriers of CMV plus the relevant HLA was achieved through cumulative public TCR beta family frequency. Ex vivo responses were dominated by HLA-C-restricted CMV-specific TCR beta clonotypes.

MiXCR, applied by TCRdb to the reads, yields one record per CDR3 protein. Of 200,000 or so distinct CDR3 sequences detected, about 30% appear once; the ten largest clones hold approximately 30%. The specimen sequenced was PBMCs. The source is a human donor in good health (CMV status not recorded). Some clones in this sample may be carry-over from other donors' samples. The chain couples TRBV19 to TRBJ2-3, with unresolved D. The CDR3 protein is CASSPGPSSDTQYF. The CDR3 DNA reads TGTGCCAGTAGCCCCGGACCTTCCTCAGATACGCAGTATTTT.